Each of the 5 T cell receptor beta chains below was sequenced from the same sample in a study of T cell responses to AZD1222 COVID-19 vaccine. Only in-frame clones appear in the TCRdb table, and some are missing; sequencing was by immunoSEQ multiplex PCR. The sample yields some 150,000 clones, 92% seen once. The sequences come from peripheral blood, collected on day 0 of AZD1222 vaccination. These receptors were taken from an adult in good health.

The CDR3 is CASSFSAGELFF. DNA for the CDR3: TGTGCCAGCAGCTTTAGCGCCGGGGAGCTGTTTTTT. This sequence joins TRBV6-2 or TRBV6-3 and TRBJ2-2; weak D call: TRBD2 (5 bases). CDR3 length equals 12 residues. V was trimmed by 6 bases and J by 6 bases, leaving 8 bases between them. The V gene's germline CDR1 is MNHEY and CDR2 SVGEGT.

The V and J genes are TRBV20-1 and TRBJ2-1, with 13 bases identical to TRBD2. There are 17 residues in the CDR3. V was pared by 3 bases and J by 3 bases, with 8 bases of the junction left unmatched. CDR1 and CDR2 (germline): DFQATT, SNEGSKA (reference sequence). CDR3 sequence reads: CSASLPRTSGSYNEQFF. The CDR3 DNA reads TGCAGTGCTAGTCTCCCAAGGACTAGCGGGAGCTACAATGAGCAGTTCTTC.

The V and J genes are TRBV5-4 and TRBJ1-6; possibly TRBD1 for D (5 bases). The CDR3 has 15 residues. Germline V gene lookup returns CDR1 SGHNT and CDR2 YYREEE (reference sequence). Trimming took 4 bases from V and 7 from J, leaving 15 bases between them. CDR3 residues: CASSEGTVGNSPLHF. The CDR3 coding sequence is TGTGCCAGCAGCGAAGGGACGGTGGGGAATTCACCCCTCCACTTT.

The CDR3 DNA follows: TGTGCCAGCACCTCTGGGGGGCCAGGGCAGCCCCAGCATTTT. Its protein is CASTSGGPGQPQHF. The V gene is TRBV27, the J gene TRBJ1-5; D is perhaps TRBD1 (6 bases). This CDR3 spans 14 amino acids. Germline values: CDR1 MNHEY, CDR2 SMNVEV (reference sequence). V dropped 7 bases and J dropped 7 bases, with 17 bases sitting between them.

CDR3 loop: CASSPVNTEAFF. In DNA, the CDR3 is TGTGCCAGCAGCCCCGTGAACACTGAAGCTTTCTTT. The chain is built from TRBV6-6 and TRBJ1-1; D unclear. Trimming took off 6 bases at V and 0 bases at J, with 5 bases between the two ends. The CDR3 contains 12 residues. In germline, CDR1 is MNHNY, CDR2 SVGAGI (reference sequence).